The T cell receptor (beta chain) described here comes from a study of technical replicates of blood from a handful of donors. The trim removed 2 bases at V and 1 base at J, leaving 5 bases unmatched. Germline loops: CDR1 SGHVS, CDR2 FNYEAQ. This CDR3 is built from 16 residues. Sequenced by immunoSEQ multiplex PCR; TCRdb stores in-frame clones only, minus some. Here the sample spans roughly 80,000 clones, 85% to 95% being singletons. This clone was detected a few times. The V call is TRBV7-6, the J call TRBJ1-5; 7 bases are shared with TRBD1. The material sequenced was T cells isolated from PBMCs. The TCR sequence derives from a human donor in good health. CDR3 in DNA: TGTGCCAGCAGCTTACTGGGACAGCCAAGCAATCAGCCCCAGCATTTT. Translation gives CASSLLGQPSNQPQHF. The whole variable domain, filled in from reference TRBV7-6 and TRBJ1-5, reads GAGVSQSPRYKVTKRGQDVALRCDPISGHVSLYWYRQALGQGPEFLTYFNYEAQQDKSGLPNDRFSAERPEGSISTLTIQRTEQRDSAMYRCASSLLGQPSNQPQHFGDGTRLSIL.